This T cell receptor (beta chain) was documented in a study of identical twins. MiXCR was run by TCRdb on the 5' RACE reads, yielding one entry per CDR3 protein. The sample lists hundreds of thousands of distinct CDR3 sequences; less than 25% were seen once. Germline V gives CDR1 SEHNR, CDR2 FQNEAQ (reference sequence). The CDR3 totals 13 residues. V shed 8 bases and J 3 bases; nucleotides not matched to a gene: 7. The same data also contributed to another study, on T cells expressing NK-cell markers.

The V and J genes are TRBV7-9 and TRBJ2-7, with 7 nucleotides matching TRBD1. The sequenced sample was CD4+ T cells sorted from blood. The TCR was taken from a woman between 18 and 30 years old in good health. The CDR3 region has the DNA TGTGCCAGCGGCTCGGGACAGAACTACGAGCAGTACTTC. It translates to CASGSGQNYEQYF.